This is a list of T cell receptor beta chains from one sample in a study of control samples from healthy donors and cancer patients. The data were produced by immunoSEQ multiplex PCR, yet TCRdb's version contains in-frame clones alone and is incomplete. The top ten hold roughly 6.5% of the sample, which has about 100,000 clones, about 80% seen once. The sequenced sample was blood. The receptors stem from a man between 18 and 29 years old in good health. Each CDR3 is given with its conserved first and last residue. The order of the fields is V gene, clone size, D gene, J gene, CDR3 DNA, CDR3 protein. A D gene is named only where the DNA matches it firmly. Clone size is not always given. Where it is, it says once, few, many or a class for expanded clones.

>TRBV29-1|few|TRBD1|TRBJ2-1
TGCAGCGTGAGGGACAGGGCTGGCTACAATGAGCAGTTCTTC
CSVRDRAGYNEQFF
>TRBV7-2|-|TRBD1|TRBJ1-2
TGTGCCAGCAGCCCTCGGACAGGGGCCAGGGGGGTCCATGGCTACACCTTC
CASSPRTGARGVHGYTF
>TRBV29-1|-|TRBD1|TRBJ1-4
TGCAGCGTTGAAACCGGGACAGAGGAAAAACTGTTTTTT
CSVETGTEEKLFF
>TRBV24-1|-|TRBD2|TRBJ2-1
TGTGCCACCAGTTTCCCAAGCGGGGGGGCGAATCATGAGCAGTTCTTC
CATSFPSGGANHEQFF
>TRBV30|-|-|TRBJ2-5
TGTGCCTGGAGTGTACGCCCGACGGCCCCAGCCCAGTACTTC
CAWSVRPTAPAQYF
>TRBV30|-|TRBD2|TRBJ2-5
TGTGCCTGGACTAGCGGGGAGACCCAGTACTTC
CAWTSGETQYF
>TRBV4-2|-|-|TRBJ2-3
TGTGCCAGCAGCCTCGGGACTCTCTCCACAGATACGCAGTATTTT
CASSLGTLSTDTQYF
>TRBV13|-|TRBD1|TRBJ1-4
TGTGCCAGCAGAGGACAGGGGCAGGAACTGTTTTTT
CASRGQGQELFF
>TRBV5-8|-|-|TRBJ1-1
TGTGCCAGCAGGAAGATACGGACAGCCTACACTGAAGCTTTCTTT
CASRKIRTAYTEAFF
>TRBV28|-|TRBD1|TRBJ1-1
TGTGCCAGCAGTTCCAGGGGGAGGTACACTGAAGCTTTCTTT
CASSSRGRYTEAFF
>TRBV10-3|few|TRBD1|TRBJ1-5
TGTGCCATCGGGGACAGGGAGCGTTATCAGCCCCAGCATTTT
CAIGDRERYQPQHF
>TRBV4-1|-|-|TRBJ2-5
TGCGCCAGCAGCCAAGTCGGGCTGGGGAGGGAGACCCAGTACTTC
CASSQVGLGRETQYF
>TRBV6-5|-|-|TRBJ1-6
TGTGCCAGCAGTCCTACCCTTCATTCACCCCTCCACTTT
CASSPTLHSPLHF
>TRBV6-5|-|-|TRBJ1-4
TGTGCCAGCAGTTATGGTTCGGGGGGGCGCAGTGAAAAACTGTTTTTT
CASSYGSGGRSEKLFF
>TRBV4-3|-|-|TRBJ2-1
TGCGCCAGCAGCCAAGATAATGGGGGCCGGGCCCCTGAGCAGTTCTTC
CASSQDNGGRAPEQFF
>TRBV24-1|-|-|TRBJ1-2
TGTGCCACCAGTGGCAGGGAAGAAACCTTC
CATSGREETF
>TRBV4-3|-|TRBD1|TRBJ2-3
TGCGCCAGCAGCCATGGACAGGGGGCGAGGACAGATACGCAGTATTTT
CASSHGQGARTDTQYF
>TRBV27|once|-|TRBJ2-1
TGTGCCAGCAGCACAGGGAGCAATGAGCAGTTCTTC
CASSTGSNEQFF
>TRBV4-3|-|TRBD1|TRBJ1-6
TGCGCCAGCAGCCAAGGCAGACAGGGAGGGAATTCACCCCTCCACTTT
CASSQGRQGGNSPLHF
>TRBV29-1|-|-|TRBJ2-2
TGCAGCGTTTTCATCGTTCCGGGGGAGCTGTTTTTT
CSVFIVPGELFF
>TRBV25-1|-|-|TRBJ1-3
TGTGCCAGCAGAGCCCGGACAGTCGGAAACACCATATATTTT
CASRARTVGNTIYF
>TRBV7-2|few|-|TRBJ1-4
TGTGCCAGCAGCTTCGGGTCTGGGGGAGAAAAACTGTTTTTT
CASSFGSGGEKLFF
>TRBV5-5|-|-|TRBJ1-2
TGTGCCAGCAGCTTGCTGGTCAGGGGAGGAAATGGCTATACCTTC
CASSLLVRGGNGYTF
>TRBV12-5|-|-|TRBJ1-1
TGTGCTAGTGCTTTTACGGGCTCCGCCACTGAAGCTTTCTTT
CASAFTGSATEAFF
>TRBV12-3/TRBV12-4|-|-|TRBJ1-1
TGTGCCAGCACCCCTCAAGGGGCCGCTGAAGCTTTCTTT
CASTPQGAAEAFF
>TRBV23-1|-|-|TRBJ2-7
TGCGCTAGCAGTCAATCCGGACGGAGCTACGAGCAGTACTTC
CASSQSGRSYEQYF
>TRBV27|few|TRBD1|TRBJ1-2
TGTGCCAGCAGTTTAAGACAGGGAACGGGATATGGCTACACCTTC
CASSLRQGTGYGYTF
>TRBV30|-|TRBD1|TRBJ1-5
TGTGCCTGCACCAGACAGGGTGGCAATCAGCCCCAGCATTTT
CACTRQGGNQPQHF
>TRBV7-3|few|-|TRBJ2-2
TGTGCCAGCAGCTTCCTATGGCCCCTCCGAAGGACCGGGGAGCTGTTTTTT
CASSFLWPLRRTGELFF
>TRBV24-1|-|-|TRBJ1-2
TGTGCCACCAGTGATTCCGGTCCGGGCAACTATGGCTACACCTTC
CATSDSGPGNYGYTF
>TRBV7-2|-|-|TRBJ1-4
TGTGCCAGCAGCTTCTACAGAGAAAAACTGTTTTTT
CASSFYREKLFF
>TRBV11-2|-|TRBD1|TRBJ1-3
TGTGCCAGCAGCTCTCAGAGGGGGCTGACCTCTGGAAACACCATATATTTT
CASSSQRGLTSGNTIYF
>TRBV29-1|-|-|TRBJ1-1
TGCAGCGTGACCGGGACACTTAACACTGAAGCTTTCTTT
CSVTGTLNTEAFF
>TRBV27|-|-|TRBJ1-1
TGTGCCAGCAGTCCAAGGCTAGAGGGCACTGAAGCTTTCTTT
CASSPRLEGTEAFF
>TRBV19|few|TRBD2|TRBJ2-5
TGTGCCAGTAGTATCCCCCTCACAATTTATGCGGGGGGCGAGGAGACCCAGTACTTC
CASSIPLTIYAGGEETQYF
>TRBV11-2|-|-|TRBJ1-2
TGTGCCAGCAGCTTAGAAGGCTATGGCTACACCTTC
CASSLEGYGYTF
>TRBV30|-|-|TRBJ2-3
TGTGCCTGGAGTGTAGGGACGACAGATACGCAGTATTTT
CAWSVGTTDTQYF
>TRBV6-5|-|-|TRBJ2-2
TGTGCCAGCGGAAGGGCAGGGAGGTTTGATGGGGAGCTGTTTTTT
CASGRAGRFDGELFF
>TRBV20-1|-|-|TRBJ1-1
TGCAGTGCTAGACACCAGTTCTTT
CSARHQFF
>TRBV4-2|-|TRBD2|TRBJ2-5
TGTGCCAGCAGCCAACCCCGGGGGGGGGAGACCCAGTACTTC
CASSQPRGGETQYF
>TRBV19|-|-|TRBJ1-5
TGTGCCTCGGAAGCAGGAACGAGCAATCAGCCCCAGCATTTT
CASEAGTSNQPQHF
>TRBV19|-|-|TRBJ2-1
TGTGCCAGTCGGGACGCCACAGAGGATGAGCAGTTCTTC
CASRDATEDEQFF
>TRBV5-1|-|-|TRBJ2-1
TGCGCCAGCAGCTTCCAAGGGGGGACCTCCTACAATGAGCAGTTCTTC
CASSFQGGTSYNEQFF
>TRBV2|-|-|TRBJ1-6
TGTGCCAGCAGTTTCGGACGTTATAATTCACCCCTCCACTTT
CASSFGRYNSPLHF
>TRBV5-1|-|-|TRBJ1-1
TGCGCCATACACACGGGAGGCACTGAAGCTTTCTTT
CAIHTGGTEAFF
>TRBV2|-|TRBD2|TRBJ2-1
TGTGCCAGCAGTGATGAGCGGGGGGTTTACAATGAGCAGTTCTTC
CASSDERGVYNEQFF
>TRBV4-1|once|TRBD2|TRBJ2-3
TGCGCCAGCAGCTCACCACGGGGCGGGGGAATTGGTACGCAGTATTTT
CASSSPRGGGIGTQYF
>TRBV24-1|-|TRBD1|TRBJ2-7
TGTGCCACCTCGTCAGGGGGCTCAGACGAGCAGTACTTC
CATSSGGSDEQYF
>TRBV11-2|-|-|TRBJ1-5
TGTGCCAGCAGCTTAGGGGCAAGCTACAATCAGCCCCAGCATTTT
CASSLGASYNQPQHF
>TRBV9|-|-|TRBJ1-3
TGTGCCAGCAGCGTCCCCTCTGGAAACACCATATATTTT
CASSVPSGNTIYF
>TRBV27|-|-|TRBJ1-6
TGTGCCAGCAGTTTATCTAGGAGCGTATCCAATTCACCCCTCCACTTT
CASSLSRSVSNSPLHF